A selection of T cell receptor beta chains follows, all from one sample in a study of beta chain features in type 1 diabetes. TCRdb's copy holds only in-frame clones and misses some; the assay was immunoSEQ multiplex PCR. Here the sample spans about 53,000 clones, roughly 50% being singletons. Sequenced input: Tregs from blood. The receptors stem from a woman in her 40s with type 1 diabetes. CDR3s include the opening cysteine and the closing phenylalanine or tryptophan. A D gene is named only where the DNA matches it firmly. Rows give clone size only sometimes, using once, few, many, or a class for an expanded clone.

-	TRBV5-4	TRBJ1-2	-	TGTGCCAGCAGCTTGGAGTGGGGCGCCTATGGCTACACCTTC	CASSLEWGAYGYTF
-	TRBV19	TRBJ1-2	-	TGTGCCAGCGTGTTGGACAGTGATGCCTATGGCTACACCTTC	CASVLDSDAYGYTF
-	TRBV5-1	TRBJ2-7	-	TGCGCCAGCAGCTTGTTTGGACAAAACTACGAGCAGTACTTC	CASSLFGQNYEQYF
TRBD2	TRBV4-1	TRBJ2-5	-	TGCGCCAGCAGCACTCGGACTAGCGGGAGCCCGTACCAAGAGACCCAGTACTTC	CASSTRTSGSPYQETQYF
-	TRBV9	TRBJ1-2	-	TGTGCCAGCAGCGTAGACCTCGGGTCGGCGGGTGGCTACACCTTC	CASSVDLGSAGGYTF
TRBD1	TRBV7-9	TRBJ1-5	few	TGTGCCAGCAGCTTAGGGGACAGCTATTATCAGCCCCAGCATTTT	CASSLGDSYYQPQHF
TRBD2	TRBV5-4	TRBJ2-7	-	TGTGCCAGCAGCTATTCTAGCGGATCCTACGAGCAGTACTTC	CASSYSSGSYEQYF
-	TRBV9	TRBJ1-4	-	TGTGCCAGCAGCGTAGACGGGAATGAAAAACTGTTTTTT	CASSVDGNEKLFF
-	TRBV28	TRBJ2-7	-	TGTGCCAGCAGGTCCGAGTCCTACGAGCAGTACTTC	CASRSESYEQYF
-	TRBV9	TRBJ2-5	-	TGTGCCAGCAGCGTCGCCGGGACAAACCAAGAGACCCAGTACTTC	CASSVAGTNQETQYF
-	TRBV7-2	TRBJ1-5	few	TGTGCCAGCAGCCAAGGGAGAACCCAGCCCCAGCATTTT	CASSQGRTQPQHF
TRBD1	TRBV2	TRBJ2-7	-	TGTGCCAGCACCCCGAGTCGGCCAGGGGGCTATGACGAGCAGTACTTC	CASTPSRPGGYDEQYF
-	TRBV5-4	TRBJ2-7	-	TGTGCCAGCAGCCCTTTGGGTCAGGACTACGAGCAGTACTTC	CASSPLGQDYEQYF
-	TRBV14	TRBJ1-2	-	TGTGCCAGCAGCCAAGTGAGAGAGGGAGGCTACACCTTC	CASSQVREGGYTF
-	TRBV7-9	TRBJ1-5	once	TGTGCCAGCAGTTCCACAGAGAATCAGCCCCAGCATTTT	CASSSTENQPQHF
TRBD1	TRBV2	TRBJ1-1	-	TGTGCCAGCAGTTCCCGACAGGGATCGAACACTGAAGCTTTCTTT	CASSSRQGSNTEAFF
-	TRBV28	TRBJ1-1	few	TGTGCCAGCCGCTCGACAGGTGGACCTATTGAAGCTTTCTTT	CASRSTGGPIEAFF
-	TRBV19	TRBJ1-1	-	TGTGCCAGTAGTATACAGGGTAGGAGCACTGAAGCTTTCTTT	CASSIQGRSTEAFF
-	TRBV6-5	TRBJ1-1	-	TGTGCCAGCAGTTACACGGCAGGGACTGAAGCTTTCTTT	CASSYTAGTEAFF
TRBD2	TRBV5-1	TRBJ2-2	few	TGCGCCAGCAGCTTGCCTCCAGCGGGAGCGGCCGGGGAGCTGTTTTTT	CASSLPPAGAAGELFF
-	TRBV5-1	TRBJ1-3	-	TGCGCCAGCAGCTTGAGCTACAGCTCTGGAAACACCATATATTTT	CASSLSYSSGNTIYF
TRBD1	TRBV28	TRBJ2-7	-	TGTGCCAGCAGTCTGGACAGGGGCCACGAGCAGTACTTC	CASSLDRGHEQYF
-	TRBV5-1	TRBJ2-7	-	TGCGCCAGCAGCTTCGGCTACGAGCAGTACTTC	CASSFGYEQYF
-	TRBV4-3	TRBJ1-1	-	TGCGCCAGCAGCTGGGGCCTTCGGAACACTGAAGCTTTCTTT	CASSWGLRNTEAFF
TRBD2	TRBV25-1	TRBJ2-7	-	TGTGCCAGCAGTCCCGGACTAGCGGTGAAGCAGTACTTC	CASSPGLAVKQYF
-	TRBV6-1	TRBJ1-1	medium-sized	TGTGCCAGCAGTGATGCAGAATTGAACACTGAAGCTTTCTTT	CASSDAELNTEAFF
-	TRBV6-5	TRBJ2-7	-	TGTGCCAGCAGTTACTCGCGGACAGCTTCCTACGAGCAGTACTTC	CASSYSRTASYEQYF
TRBD1	TRBV6-1	TRBJ1-1	-	TGTGCCAGTCAGGGACAGCCGAACACTGAAGCTTTCTTT	CASQGQPNTEAFF
-	TRBV2	TRBJ2-3	-	TGTGCCAGCAGTGACAGTTCTACGCAGTATTTT	CASSDSSTQYF
TRBD1	TRBV27	TRBJ1-6	once	TGTGCCAGCAGTTCGGGACAGTTCAATTCACCCCTCCACTTT	CASSSGQFNSPLHF